A single sample gave rise to the 9 T cell receptor beta chains below, sequenced in a study of beta chain features in type 1 diabetes. Sequencing targeted expressed TCRB transcripts, as all isolated RNA had been reverse transcribed. Libraries were prepared by immunoSEQ multiplex PCR; TCRdb keeps only in-frame clonotypes and omits some of them. In the table there are approximately 140,000 clones, roughly 9.7% of which are singletons. The sample taken for sequencing was central memory CD4+ T cells from blood. These receptors were taken from a woman between 40 and 55 years old in good health.

This clone was counted only a few times. The same CDR3 can be traced to other DNA sequences in this sample. The chain joins TRBV7-2 to TRBJ2-3; no clear D gene. CDR1 and CDR2 from the germline V gene are SGHTA and FQGNSA. V gave up 4 bases and J gave up 6 bases, with 5 bases separating them. CDR3 size: 11 residues. This CDR3 is CASSSRDTQYF. CDR3 coding DNA: TGTGCCAGCAGCTCGCGGGATACGCAGTATTTT.

This clone was detected only a few times. The chain couples TRBV7-9 to TRBJ1-4; perhaps TRBD1 as D (5 bases). The CDR3 has 14 residues. Germline V CDR1 and CDR2: SEHNR, FQNEAQ (reference sequence). V gave up 2 bases and J gave up 8 bases, with 12 bases separating them. CDR3 protein: CASSLYQGDEKLFF. The CDR3 coding sequence is TGTGCCAGCAGCTTATACCAGGGTGACGAAAAACTGTTTTTT.

This clone was seen more than once but under ten times. The chain couples TRBV28 to TRBJ2-2; 8 bases are shared with TRBD1. Germline assignment: CDR1 MDHEN and CDR2 SYDVKM. V dropped 4 bases and J dropped 4; count of bases not matched to a gene: 8. There are 16 residues in the CDR3. The DNA for the CDR3 is TGTGCCAGCAGTTCCGCTGACAGGGGATTCACCGGGGAGCTGTTTTTT. Residues: CASSSADRGFTGELFF.

As regards this clone: Germline is not matched at one junction end, which may reflect a read error. V usage is TRBV2 and J usage is TRBJ1-2, with D perhaps matching TRBD1 (6 bases). The CDR3 runs 16 residues. The germline gives CDR1 SNHLY, CDR2 FYNNEI. DNA for the CDR3: TGTGTCAGCAGTGAAGCTTTCTACAGGGATAACTATGGCTACACCTTC. Translated: CVSSEAFYRDNYGYTF.

The sample holds a few counts of this clone. CDR3: CASGGMNTEAFF. DNA for the CDR3: TGTGCCAGCGGGGGCATGAACACTGAAGCTTTCTTT. This sequence joins TRBV7-2 and TRBJ1-1, with a tentative D call TRBD1 (6 bases). Per the germline V gene, CDR1 is SGHTA and CDR2 is FQGNSA. CDR3 length equals 12 residues. V was trimmed by 8 bases and J by 0 bases, leaving 7 bases between them.

The chain is built from TRBV7-2 and TRBJ1-2; 7 bases are shared with TRBD1. Germline V lookup: CDR1 SGHTA, CDR2 FQGNSA. V shed 5 bases and J 0 bases; nucleotides not matched to a gene: 12. This CDR3 comprises 17 residues. CDR3 nucleotides: TGTGCCAGCAGCCGGGACAGAGCATCCGCAGCTAACTATGGCTACACCTTC. It is translated as CASSRDRASAANYGYTF.

This clone was observed a few times. The rearrangement links TRBV5-4 to TRBJ1-2; 8 nucleotides agree with TRBD1. The CDR3 is 13 residues long. J was trimmed by 8 bases and V by 4 bases; bases with no gene match: 7. Germline V gene sequence: CDR1 SGHNT, CDR2 YYREEE (reference sequence). The CDR3 sequence is CASSAQGGRGYTF. The DNA for the CDR3 is TGTGCCAGCAGCGCACAGGGGGGGAGAGGCTACACCTTC.

This clone is a singleton in its sample. For the CDR3, the DNA is TGTGCCAGCAGGGTAGCGGGGACCTCCTACGAGCAGTACTTC. It is translated as CASRVAGTSYEQYF. The V call is TRBV2, the J call TRBJ2-7; TRBD2 matches at 8 bases. Germline V gene sequence: CDR1 SNHLY, CDR2 FYNNEI. Trimming removed 6 bases from V and 0 bases from J; junction bases left unmatched: 4. The CDR3 loop spans 14 amino acids.

The chain joins TRBV5-1 to TRBJ1-2, with a possible D match to TRBD1 (5 bases). Trimming pared 4 bases from V and 2 bases from J, leaving 9 bases between. Germline assignment: CDR1 SGHRS and CDR2 YFSETQ. This CDR3 spans 13 amino acids. The CDR3 nucleotides are TGCGCCAGCAGCAAGTCAGGGAACTATGGCTACACCTTC. Translation gives CASSKSGNYGYTF.